Sequencing of this T cell receptor beta chain was carried out in a study of cytomegalovirus exposure and HLA in healthy donors. Points from the study as a whole: The authors confirmed in vitro that three CMV-associated chains were specific for CMV antigens.

This PCR relied on a set of 60 Vbeta primers and 13 Jbeta primers. Authors' methods: A later analysis counted approximately 80 million unique TCR beta chains, some 12 million shared. Clones were sequenced by immunoSEQ multiplex PCR, and TCRdb holds only the in-frame ones, with some missing. V and J calls plus clone size are reproduced from that table; the DNA served to infer D and trimming. The sample includes almost 95,000 clones, around 70% seen only once; the top ten take 2.5% to 3%. For this clone: What it binds is not known.

The V gene's germline CDR1 is GTSNPN and CDR2 SVGIG (reference sequence). The CDR3 is made up of 13 amino acids. The V and J genes are TRBV30 and TRBJ1-1, with 10 nucleotides matching TRBD1. The material sequenced was PBMCs. The TCR originated in a man in his fifties or sixties in good health and CMV-seronegative. CDR3: CRWDRGLNTEAFF. The DNA for the CDR3 is TGTCGTTGGGACAGGGGCCTGAACACTGAAGCTTTCTTT.